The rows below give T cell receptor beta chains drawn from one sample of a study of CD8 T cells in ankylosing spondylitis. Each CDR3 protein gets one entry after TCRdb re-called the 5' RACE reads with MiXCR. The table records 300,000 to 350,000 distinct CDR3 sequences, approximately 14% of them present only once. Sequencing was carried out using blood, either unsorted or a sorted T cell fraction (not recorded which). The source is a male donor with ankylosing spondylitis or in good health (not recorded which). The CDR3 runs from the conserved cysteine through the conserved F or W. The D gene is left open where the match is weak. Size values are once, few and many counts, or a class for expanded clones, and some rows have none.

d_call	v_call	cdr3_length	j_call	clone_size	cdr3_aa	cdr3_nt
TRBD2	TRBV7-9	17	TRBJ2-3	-	CASSLGRTSGRTDTQYF	TGTGCCAGCAGCTTAGGTCGAACTAGCGGGAGAACAGATACGCAGTATTTT
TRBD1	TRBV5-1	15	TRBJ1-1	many	CASSPRTGTLTEAFF	TGCGCCAGCAGCCCGCGGACAGGGACACTTACTGAAGCTTTCTTT
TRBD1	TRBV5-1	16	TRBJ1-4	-	CASSLFPQGAGEKLFF	TGCGCCAGCAGCTTGTTCCCACAGGGGGCGGGTGAAAAACTGTTTTTT
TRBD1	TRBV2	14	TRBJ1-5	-	CASKTTGVNQPQHF	TGTGCCAGCAAGACGACAGGGGTAAATCAGCCCCAGCATTTT
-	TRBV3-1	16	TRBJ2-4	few	CASSPSRTVAKNIQYF	TGTGCCAGCAGCCCGAGCCGGACGGTAGCCAAAAACATTCAGTACTTC
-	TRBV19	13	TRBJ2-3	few	CASSRDGEDTQYF	TGTGCCAGTAGCCGGGATGGTGAAGATACGCAGTATTTT
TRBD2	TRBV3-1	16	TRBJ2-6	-	CASSPEGGSGANVLTF	TGTGCCAGCAGCCCGGAGGGAGGGTCCGGGGCCAACGTCCTGACTTTC
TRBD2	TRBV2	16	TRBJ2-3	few	CASSPPTSGRIYTQYF	TGTGCCAGCAGTCCCCCGACTAGCGGGAGGATTTATACGCAGTATTTT
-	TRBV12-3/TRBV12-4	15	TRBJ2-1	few	CASSLARQGGNEQFF	TGTGCCAGCAGTTTAGCGAGGCAGGGCGGCAATGAGCAGTTCTTC
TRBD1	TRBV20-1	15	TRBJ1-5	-	CSATYTGGGNQPQHF	TGCAGTGCTACCTATACAGGGGGAGGCAATCAGCCCCAGCATTTT
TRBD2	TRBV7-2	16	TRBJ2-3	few	CASSLRGLAGRDTQYF	TGTGCCAGCAGCTTGCGAGGACTAGCGGGGCGGGATACGCAGTATTTT
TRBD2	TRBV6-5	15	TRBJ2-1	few	CASSSTSGREVGQFF	TGTGCCAGCAGTTCCACTAGCGGGAGGGAGGTTGGGCAGTTCTTC
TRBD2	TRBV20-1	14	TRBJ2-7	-	CSASGLAGPYEQYF	TGCAGTGCATCGGGACTAGCGGGCCCCTACGAGCAGTACTTC
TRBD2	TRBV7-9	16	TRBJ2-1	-	CASSLRLAGGSDEQFF	TGTGCCAGCAGCTTAAGGCTAGCGGGAGGTAGTGATGAGCAGTTCTTC
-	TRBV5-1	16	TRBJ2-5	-	CASSLGPVGYQETQYF	TGCGCCAGCAGCTTGGGGCCGGTGGGGTACCAAGAGACCCAGTACTTC
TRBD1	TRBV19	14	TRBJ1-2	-	CASRSQGIKSGYTF	TGTGCCAGTAGGTCACAGGGGATAAAGAGTGGCTACACCTTC
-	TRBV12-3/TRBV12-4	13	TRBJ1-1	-	CASSFGVSTEAFF	TGTGCCAGCAGTTTCGGGGTTTCCACTGAAGCTTTCTTT
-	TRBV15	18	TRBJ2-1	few	CATSREGWILRSYNEQFF	TGTGCCACCAGCAGAGAAGGCTGGATATTGCGCTCCTACAATGAGCAGTTCTTC
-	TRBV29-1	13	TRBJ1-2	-	CSVGLGGFYGYTF	TGCAGCGTCGGGCTGGGGGGATTCTATGGCTACACCTTC
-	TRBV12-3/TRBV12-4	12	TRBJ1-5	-	CASSPRPTPQHF	TGTGCCAGCAGTCCCCGCCCTACACCCCAGCATTTT
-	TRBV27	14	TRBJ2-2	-	CASSSGGTTGELFF	TGTGCCAGCAGTTCAGGGGGGACAACCGGGGAGCTGTTTTTT
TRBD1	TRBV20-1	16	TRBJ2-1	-	CSARSTGGRRYNEQFF	TGCAGTGCTAGAAGCACAGGGGGTCGACGATACAATGAGCAGTTCTTC
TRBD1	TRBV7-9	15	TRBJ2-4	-	CASSSDGTGVNIQYF	TGTGCCAGCAGCTCAGACGGGACAGGGGTAAACATTCAGTACTTC
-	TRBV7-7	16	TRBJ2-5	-	CASSLDGANYQETQYF	TGTGCCAGCAGCTTAGATGGGGCTAACTACCAAGAGACCCAGTACTTC
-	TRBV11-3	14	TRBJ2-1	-	CASSLETARNEQFF	TGTGCCAGCAGCTTAGAGACCGCCCGCAATGAGCAGTTCTTC
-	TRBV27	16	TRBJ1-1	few	CASTSRPGLVNTEAFF	TGTGCCAGCACCTCTCGGCCAGGGTTGGTGAACACTGAAGCTTTCTTT
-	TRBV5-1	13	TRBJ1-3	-	CASSLTLRDTIYF	TGCGCCAGCAGCTTGACACTCCGGGACACCATATATTTT
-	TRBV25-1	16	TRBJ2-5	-	CASSEARGTRKETQYF	TGTGCCAGCAGTGAGGCTAGGGGTACGAGAAAAGAGACCCAGTACTTC
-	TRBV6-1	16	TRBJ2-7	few	CASSDWGARGSYEQYF	TGTGCCAGCAGTGACTGGGGTGCACGGGGATCCTACGAGCAGTACTTC
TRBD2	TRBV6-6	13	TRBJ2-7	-	CASHAGGEYEQYF	TGTGCCAGCCACGCCGGGGGGGAATACGAGCAGTACTTC
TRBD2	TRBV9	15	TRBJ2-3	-	CASSLGGLAGDTQYF	TGTGCCAGCAGCCTGGGGGGACTAGCGGGGGATACGCAGTATTTT
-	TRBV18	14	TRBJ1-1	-	CASSPPLSNTEAFF	TGTGCCAGCTCACCACCTCTGAGCAACACTGAAGCTTTCTTT
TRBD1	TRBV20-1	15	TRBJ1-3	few	CSALETGNSGNTIYF	TGCAGTGCCTTAGAGACAGGGAACTCTGGAAACACCATATATTTT
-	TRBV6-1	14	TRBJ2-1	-	CASSPRDTYREQFF	TGTGCCAGCAGCCCCCGGGACACGTACCGTGAGCAGTTCTTC
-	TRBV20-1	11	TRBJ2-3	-	CSARNKDTQYF	TGCAGTGCTAGGAATAAAGATACGCAGTATTTT
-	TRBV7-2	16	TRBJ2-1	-	CASSPSRGGSYNEQFF	TGTGCCAGCAGCCCCTCCAGGGGAGGATCCTACAATGAGCAGTTCTTC
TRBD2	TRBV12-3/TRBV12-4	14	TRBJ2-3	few	CASRDSGGTDTQYF	TGTGCCAGCAGAGATAGCGGGGGCACAGATACGCAGTATTTT
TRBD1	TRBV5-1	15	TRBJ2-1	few	CASSLTSGGGYEQFF	TGCGCCAGCAGCTTAACGTCAGGGGGCGGCTATGAGCAGTTCTTC
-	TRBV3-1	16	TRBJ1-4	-	CASSQGPRATNEKLFF	TGTGCCAGCAGCCAAGGCCCCAGGGCAACTAATGAAAAACTGTTTTTT
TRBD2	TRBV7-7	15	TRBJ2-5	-	CASSWGLASQETQYF	TGTGCCAGCAGCTGGGGACTAGCGTCCCAAGAGACCCAGTACTTC
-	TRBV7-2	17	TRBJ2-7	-	CASSVGWGRGSSYEQYF	TGTGCCAGCAGCGTAGGGTGGGGGCGGGGAAGCTCCTACGAGCAGTACTTC
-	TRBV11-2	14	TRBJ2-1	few	CASSLLYQRGEQFF	TGTGCCAGCAGCTTATTGTACCAGCGCGGTGAGCAGTTCTTC
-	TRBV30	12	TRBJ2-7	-	CAWDSLRYEQYF	TGTGCCTGGGACTCCTTAAGATACGAGCAGTACTTC
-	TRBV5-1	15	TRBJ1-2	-	CASSYGTEDVRGYTF	TGCGCCAGCAGCTATGGGACGGAGGATGTACGTGGCTACACCTTC
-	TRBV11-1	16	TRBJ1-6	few	CASSPAGGVGDSPLHF	TGTGCCAGCAGCCCGGCCGGAGGGGTCGGTGATTCACCCCTCCACTTT
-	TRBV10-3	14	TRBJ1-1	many	CAVGRVGQATEAFF	TGTGCCGTAGGCAGGGTGGGTCAGGCCACTGAAGCTTTCTTT
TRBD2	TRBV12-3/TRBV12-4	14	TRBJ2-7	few	CASSTGTSDREQYF	TGTGCCAGCAGCACCGGGACTAGTGATCGCGAGCAGTACTTC
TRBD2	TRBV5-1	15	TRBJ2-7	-	CASSLRTGGDYEQYF	TGCGCCAGCAGCTTGAGGACCGGGGGGGACTACGAGCAGTACTTC
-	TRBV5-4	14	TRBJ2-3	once	CASSLGLFYDTQYF	TGTGCCAGCAGCTTGGGGCTATTCTATGATACGCAGTATTTT
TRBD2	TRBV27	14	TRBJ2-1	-	CASSYLAGVEEQFF	TGTGCCAGCAGTTACCTAGCGGGAGTGGAAGAGCAGTTCTTC
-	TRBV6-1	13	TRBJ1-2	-	CATRLVGGYGYTF	TGTGCCACCCGGCTGGTGGGTGGCTATGGCTACACCTTC
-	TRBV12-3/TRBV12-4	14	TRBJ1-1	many	CASSLSGKDTEAFF	TGTGCCAGCAGCCTGTCAGGGAAAGACACTGAAGCTTTCTTT
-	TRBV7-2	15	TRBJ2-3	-	CASSLGQAYTDTQYF	TGTGCCAGCAGCTTAGGCCAGGCCTACACAGATACGCAGTATTTT
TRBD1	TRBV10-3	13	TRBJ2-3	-	CAMGTGLTDTQYF	TGTGCCATGGGGACAGGCCTTACAGATACGCAGTATTTT